Listed below are T cell receptor beta chains from one sample, sequenced in a study of CD8 T cells in ankylosing spondylitis. TCRdb called the 5' RACE reads again in MiXCR, with one record for every CDR3 protein. This table has tens of thousands of distinct CDR3 sequences, 7.4% appearing once. Sequenced sample: blood, either unsorted or a sorted T cell fraction (not recorded which). The receptors derive from a female donor with ankylosing spondylitis or in good health (not recorded which). Each CDR3 is given with its conserved first and last residue. D genes are given only for firm matches. Size is stated for part of the rows, as once, few or many counts, or as a class when the clone is expanded.

TRBJ2-2 many - TRBV6-5 16 CASSNQGGDPTGELFF TGTGCCAGCAGTAACCAGGGGGGTGATCCTACCGGGGAGCTGTTTTTT
TRBJ2-1 many TRBD1 TRBV5-1 15 CASSLLGQNPNEQFF TGCGCCAGCAGCTTGTTGGGACAGAACCCTAATGAGCAGTTCTTC
TRBJ2-3 many - TRBV20-1 13 CSARPRMGNTQYF TGCAGTGCTAGACCACGGATGGGAAATACGCAGTATTTT
TRBJ2-1 many - TRBV20-1 17 CSARDGGEKDTYDEQFF TGCAGTGCTAGAGATGGAGGAGAGAAGGACACCTACGATGAGCAGTTCTTC
TRBJ2-1 many - TRBV15 13 CATSRTQSNEQFF TGTGCCACCAGCAGGACTCAGAGCAATGAGCAGTTCTTC
TRBJ2-1 - - TRBV2 11 CASIVSNEQFF TGTGCCAGCATAGTCTCCAATGAGCAGTTCTTC
TRBJ2-1 many - TRBV5-1 15 CASSLDSNNYNEQFF TGCGCCAGCAGCTTGGACTCGAACAACTACAATGAGCAGTTCTTC
TRBJ2-5 - - TRBV7-2 17 CASSLAGPRKFQETQYF TGTGCCAGCAGCTTAGCGGGTCCCCGCAAATTCCAAGAGACCCAGTACTTC
TRBJ1-1 many - TRBV5-1 16 CASSIFGRYMNTEAFF TGCGCCAGCAGCATTTTTGGGCGGTATATGAACACTGAAGCTTTCTTT
TRBJ2-1 few - TRBV7-2 16 CASSLSAGVTWNEQFF TGTGCCAGCAGCTTATCTGCCGGGGTTACCTGGAATGAGCAGTTCTTC
TRBJ1-1 few - TRBV5-1 11 CASTWGTEAFF TGCGCCAGCACCTGGGGTACTGAAGCTTTCTTT
TRBJ2-4 - - TRBV18 16 CASSPPRNLAKNIQYF TGTGCCAGCTCACCACCCAGGAACCTAGCCAAAAACATTCAGTACTTC
TRBJ2-2 many - TRBV5-1 16 CASSLVVGMNTGELFF TGCGCCAGCAGCTTGGTAGTGGGGATGAACACCGGGGAGCTGTTTTTT
TRBJ1-1 many - TRBV29-1 13 CSASTLGNTEAFF TGCAGCGCCTCAACGCTGGGGAACACTGAAGCTTTCTTT
TRBJ2-1 many - TRBV7-3 15 CASSFTRSSYNEQFF TGTGCCAGCAGCTTCACAAGGAGCTCCTACAATGAGCAGTTCTTC
TRBJ2-7 many - TRBV5-1 13 CASSLSQGYEQYF TGCGCCAGCAGCTTGAGTCAGGGCTACGAGCAGTACTTC
TRBJ2-3 - - TRBV7-3 14 CASAYRAGTDTQYF TGTGCCAGCGCATACCGGGCGGGAACAGATACGCAGTATTTT
TRBJ1-2 many - TRBV2 13 CASSDAGNYGYTF TGTGCCAGCAGTGATGCAGGGAACTATGGCTACACCTTC
TRBJ2-5 many - TRBV4-2 15 CASSQAMGRRETQYF TGTGCCAGCAGCCAAGCTATGGGACGTCGCGAGACCCAGTACTTC
TRBJ1-2 few TRBD1 TRBV7-9 13 CASDRQGVSGYTF TGTGCCAGCGACCGACAGGGAGTTTCTGGCTACACCTTC
TRBJ2-7 many - TRBV5-6 15 CASSPSGHLAYEQYF TGTGCCAGCAGCCCATCGGGACATTTAGCCTACGAGCAGTACTTC
TRBJ1-4 many - TRBV29-1 11 CSVDGGEKLFF TGCAGCGTTGATGGGGGTGAAAAACTGTTTTTT
TRBJ1-5 - - TRBV7-2 16 CASSKRTMPSNQPQHF TGTGCCAGCAGCAAGAGAACCATGCCTAGCAATCAGCCCCAGCATTTT
TRBJ2-4 - TRBD2 TRBV6-6 14 CASSSGAGVDIQYF TGTGCCAGCAGTAGCGGGGCCGGGGTAGACATTCAGTACTTC
TRBJ2-3 many TRBD2 TRBV20-1 17 CSADGLAGGDSTDTQYF TGCAGTGCTGACGGACTAGCGGGGGGGGATAGCACAGATACGCAGTATTTT
TRBJ1-2 - - TRBV5-1 14 CASSPGSGYSGYTF TGCGCCAGCAGCCCCGGGAGCGGCTACTCTGGCTACACCTTC
TRBJ2-1 many TRBD2 TRBV28 12 CATAWGGNEQFF TGTGCCACCGCCTGGGGGGGCAATGAGCAGTTCTTC
TRBJ2-3 many - TRBV4-1 14 CASSQGGMADTQYF TGCGCCAGCAGCCAAGGTGGTATGGCAGATACGCAGTATTTT
TRBJ2-3 few - TRBV20-1 12 CSAPGRADTQYF TGCAGTGCACCAGGGAGAGCAGATACGCAGTATTTT
TRBJ1-6 many TRBD1 TRBV7-2 15 CASSLGGTGPSPLHF TGTGCCAGCAGCTTAGGGGGGACAGGGCCCTCACCCCTCCACTTT
TRBJ1-3 many TRBD1 TRBV18 17 CASSPGQGGSSGNTIYF TGTGCCAGCTCACCGGGACAGGGGGGATCCTCTGGAAACACCATATATTTT
TRBJ2-6 few - TRBV5-1 16 CASSLIASSGANVLTF TGCGCCAGCAGCTTGATTGCGTCCTCTGGGGCCAACGTCCTGACTTTC
TRBJ1-3 many - TRBV5-1 15 CASSLVLGSGNTIYF TGCGCCAGCAGCTTGGTCCTGGGCTCTGGAAACACCATATATTTT
TRBJ1-5 many - TRBV6-4 16 CASSEKGGRSNQPQHF TGTGCCAGCAGCGAGAAGGGGGGAAGGAGCAATCAGCCCCAGCATTTT
TRBJ1-5 many - TRBV19 14 CASRVTVSNQPQHF TGTGCCAGTAGGGTGACAGTTAGCAATCAGCCCCAGCATTTT
TRBJ2-1 medium-sized - TRBV29-1 15 CSVVLGVSSYNEQFF TGCAGCGTTGTTTTGGGGGTCAGCTCCTACAATGAGCAGTTCTTC
TRBJ1-5 - - TRBV4-1 17 CASSRTTPWVGGQPQHF TGCGCCAGCAGCCGAACAACCCCGTGGGTGGGTGGTCAGCCCCAGCATTTT
TRBJ2-3 few - TRBV2 16 CASSEAGGPPGDTQYF TGTGCCAGCAGTGAAGCGGGGGGGCCGCCAGGAGATACGCAGTATTTT
TRBJ1-5 - - TRBV29-1 12 CSAGLMGRPQHF TGCAGCGCGGGACTGATGGGTCGGCCCCAGCATTTT
TRBJ2-5 many - TRBV28 15 CASSFRLTGQETQYF TGTGCCAGCAGTTTCCGCCTGACAGGCCAAGAGACCCAGTACTTC
TRBJ1-4 many TRBD1 TRBV7-9 14 CASTRQGAGEKLFF TGTGCCAGCACCCGACAGGGGGCAGGAGAAAAACTGTTTTTT
TRBJ1-4 many - TRBV20-1 12 CSARGLNEKLFF TGCAGTGCGCGGGGATTGAATGAAAAACTGTTTTTT
TRBJ1-2 many TRBD1 TRBV6-4 15 CASRPGRGTLYGYTF TGTGCCAGCAGACCCGGCAGGGGGACCCTCTATGGCTACACCTTC
TRBJ1-2 many - TRBV5-1 14 CASSLVQGGGGYTF TGCGCCAGCAGCTTGGTGCAGGGAGGCGGTGGCTACACCTTC
TRBJ2-3 many TRBD2 TRBV20-1 14 CSAQTSGAIDTQYF TGCAGTGCTCAGACTAGCGGGGCGATAGATACGCAGTATTTT
TRBJ1-2 many - TRBV12-3/TRBV12-4 12 CASSPENYGYTF TGTGCCAGCAGTCCTGAGAACTATGGCTACACCTTC
TRBJ2-1 - - TRBV7-2 13 CASSYDYYNEQFF TGTGCCAGCAGCTACGACTACTACAATGAGCAGTTCTTC
TRBJ1-1 many TRBD1 TRBV20-1 13 CSADRGGSTEAFF TGCAGTGCAGACAGGGGGGGCAGCACTGAAGCTTTCTTT
TRBJ1-2 many - TRBV29-1 15 CSVEGTGPANYGYTF TGCAGCGTTGAAGGTACAGGGCCCGCTAACTATGGCTACACCTTC
TRBJ1-5 many - TRBV19 13 CASSIGTNQPQHF TGTGCCAGTAGTATCGGGACGAATCAGCCCCAGCATTTT
TRBJ2-3 many TRBD2 TRBV3-1 15 CASSLGLAGADTQYF TGTGCCAGCAGCCTGGGACTAGCGGGAGCAGATACGCAGTATTTT
TRBJ2-3 many - TRBV4-2 16 CASSPKIGLASDTQYF TGTGCCAGCAGCCCGAAGATCGGGCTAGCGTCAGATACGCAGTATTTT
TRBJ1-1 many TRBD1 TRBV5-1 23 CASSLSGTGVGVASVTLNTEAFF TGCGCCAGCAGCTTATCCGGGACAGGGGTAGGGGTTGCATCTGTGACGTTGAACACTGAAGCTTTCTTT
TRBJ2-7 many - TRBV5-1 14 CASSPAGTSYEQYF TGCGCCAGCAGCCCCGCCGGAACAAGCTACGAGCAGTACTTC
TRBJ1-4 many TRBD1 TRBV29-1 15 CSVVRDRGHNEKLFF TGCAGCGTTGTTCGGGACAGGGGACATAATGAAAAACTGTTTTTT
TRBJ2-1 - TRBD1 TRBV5-1 15 CASSDGTGTYNEQFF TGCGCCAGCAGCGACGGGACAGGGACCTACAATGAGCAGTTCTTC